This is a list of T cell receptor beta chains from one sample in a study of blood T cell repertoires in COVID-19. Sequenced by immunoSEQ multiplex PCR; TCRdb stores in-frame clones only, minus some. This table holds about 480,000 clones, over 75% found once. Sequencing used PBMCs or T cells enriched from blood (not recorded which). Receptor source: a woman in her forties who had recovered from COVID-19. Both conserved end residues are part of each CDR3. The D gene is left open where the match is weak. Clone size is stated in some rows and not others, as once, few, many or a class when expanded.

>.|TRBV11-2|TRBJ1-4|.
TGTGCCAGCAGCTTAGGACTTAATGAAAAACTGTTTTTT
CASSLGLNEKLFF
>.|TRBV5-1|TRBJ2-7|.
TGCGCCAGCAGCTTGGGGGCGGGTAGTAAGGCCTACGAGCAGTACTTC
CASSLGAGSKAYEQYF
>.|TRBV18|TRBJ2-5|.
TGTGCCAGCTCGTTAGCCGATGAGACCCAGTACTTC
CASSLADETQYF
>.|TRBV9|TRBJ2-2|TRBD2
TGTGCCAGCAGCACCGGGACTAGCGGGGAGCTGTTTTTT
CASSTGTSGELFF
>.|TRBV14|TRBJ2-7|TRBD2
TGTGCCAGCAGCCTCTTGGCGGGAGTGATCTCCTACGAGCAGTACTTC
CASSLLAGVISYEQYF
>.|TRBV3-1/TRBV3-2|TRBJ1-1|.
TGTGCCAGCAGCCAAAGAACTGACAACTTTAGGGAAGCTTTCTTT
CASSQRTDNFREAFF
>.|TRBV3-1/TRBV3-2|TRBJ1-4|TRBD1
TGTGCCAGCGGACAGGGACACACTAATGAAAAACTGTTTTTT
CASGQGHTNEKLFF
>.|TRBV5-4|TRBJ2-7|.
TGTGCCAGCAGCTTGGGGGGGGAAGGTCTATACGAGCAGTACTTC
CASSLGGEGLYEQYF
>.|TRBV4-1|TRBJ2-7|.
TGCGCCAGCAGCCTCCGTGGCGGCCCCACCTACGAGCAGTACTTC
CASSLRGGPTYEQYF
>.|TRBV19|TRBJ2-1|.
TGTGCCGCCAGTATAGGAGGGGGTGAGCAGTTCTTC
CAASIGGGEQFF
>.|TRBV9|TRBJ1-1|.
TGTGCCAGCAGCGTAGTGGATGGGAGAACTGAAGCTTTCTTT
CASSVVDGRTEAFF
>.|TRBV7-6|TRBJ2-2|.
TGTGCCAGCAGCTTAGTATCGGGAGTAACCGGGGAGCTGTTTTTT
CASSLVSGVTGELFF
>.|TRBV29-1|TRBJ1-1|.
TGCAGCGTTAAACCCCGGCTCCTCGTGCCCGGGGCTTTCTTT
CSVKPRLLVPGAFF
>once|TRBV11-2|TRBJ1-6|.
TGTGCCAGCAGCTCGTACAGGTTCGCGAATTCACCCCTCCACTTT
CASSSYRFANSPLHF
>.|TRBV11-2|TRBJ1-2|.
TGTGCCAGCAGCTTATTTGCACAGTCTAACTATGGCTACACCTTC
CASSLFAQSNYGYTF
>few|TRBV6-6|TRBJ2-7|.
TGTGCCAGCTGCGGCGGGGGCCACTACGAGCAGTACTTC
CASCGGGHYEQYF
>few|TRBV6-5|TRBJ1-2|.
TGTGCCAGCAGTTACTCTGGGAGTCGAAACTATGGCTACACCTTC
CASSYSGSRNYGYTF
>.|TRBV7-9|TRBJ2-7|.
TGTGCCAGCACCCGCGGAAGGGAGCAGTACTTC
CASTRGREQYF